The 5 T cell receptor beta chains below were found in one sample sequenced in a study of PD-1 blockade in classical Hodgkin lymphoma. Each patient relapsed following autologous stem cell transplantation, and prior brentuximab vedotin exposure differed. The data were produced by immunoSEQ multiplex PCR, yet TCRdb's version contains in-frame clones alone and is incomplete. The sample records about 98,000 clones, roughly 92% being singletons. The sample was peripheral blood mononuclear cells (PBMCs), taken at baseline. These receptors were collected from a human donor with classical Hodgkin lymphoma.

The chain couples TRBV6-1 to TRBJ2-2, with 7 bases lining up with TRBD2. J lost 6 bases, V lost 11 bases, and 18 bases had no gene match. Germline values: CDR1 MNHNS, CDR2 SASEGT. This CDR3 region has 16 residues. CDR3 nucleotide sequence: TGTGCCGCCAGTGGCCGGTCGGGACTATTAGCCGGGGAGCTGTTTTTT. Translation gives CAASGRSGLLAGELFF.

In its sample, this clone was seen once. V usage is TRBV7-2 and J usage is TRBJ1-1; 8 nucleotides line up with TRBD1. J gave up 0 bases and V 1 base, and 13 bases lay outside the gene matches. The germline gives CDR1 SGHTA, CDR2 FQGNSA. This CDR3 is 19 amino acids long. CDR3 sequence (DNA): TGTGCCAGCAGCTTAGGGTTGAAACAGGGGGGAATCATGAACACTGAAGCTTTCTTT. It encodes CASSLGLKQGGIMNTEAFF.

This chain connects TRBV19 to TRBJ2-2; D is tentatively TRBD1 or TRBD2 (5 bases each). The length of the CDR3 is 16 residues. The V and J ends lost 3 bases and 3 bases respectively, with 14 bases between them. In germline, CDR1 is LNHDA, CDR2 SQIVND (reference sequence). The CDR3 region has the DNA TGTGCCAGTAGTATTGGCGGGCAGGGCTACACCGGGGAGCTGTTTTTT. Its protein is CASSIGGQGYTGELFF.

This chain connects TRBV27 to TRBJ1-1, with TRBD1 matching 9 bases. V was pared by 6 bases and J by 4 bases, with 3 bases of the junction left unmatched. This CDR3 region has 13 residues. Germline V gene sequence: CDR1 MNHEY, CDR2 SMNVEV (reference sequence). DNA for the CDR3: TGTGCCAGCAGCGGGACAGGGCCCACTGAAGCTTTCTTT. Its protein product is CASSGTGPTEAFF.

This chain links TRBV7-9 with TRBJ2-7; 11 nucleotides align to TRBD1. The length of the CDR3 is 15 residues. Germline assignment: CDR1 SEHNR and CDR2 FQNEAQ (reference sequence). After removal of 1 base from V and 7 bases from J, the junction contained 6 bases not matched to a gene. For the CDR3, the DNA is TGTGCCAGCAGCTTAGGAGGACAGGGGGCACGGGAGCAGTACTTC. Its protein product is CASSLGGQGAREQYF.